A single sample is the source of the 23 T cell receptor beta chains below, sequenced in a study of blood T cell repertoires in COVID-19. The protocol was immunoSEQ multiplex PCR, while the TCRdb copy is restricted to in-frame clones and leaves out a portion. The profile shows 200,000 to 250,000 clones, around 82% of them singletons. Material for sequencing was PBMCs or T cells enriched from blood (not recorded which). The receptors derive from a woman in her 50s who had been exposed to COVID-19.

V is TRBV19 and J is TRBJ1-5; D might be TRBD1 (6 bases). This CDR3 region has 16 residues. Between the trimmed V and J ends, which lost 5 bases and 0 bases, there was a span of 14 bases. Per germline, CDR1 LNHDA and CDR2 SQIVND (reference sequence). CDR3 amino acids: CASSARGGFSNQPQHF. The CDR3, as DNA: TGTGCCAGTAGTGCCCGGGGGGGCTTTAGCAATCAGCCCCAGCATTTT.

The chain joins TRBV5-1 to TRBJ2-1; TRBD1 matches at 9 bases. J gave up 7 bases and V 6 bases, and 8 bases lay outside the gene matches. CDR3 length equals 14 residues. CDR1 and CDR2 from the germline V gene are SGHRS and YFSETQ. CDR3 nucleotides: TGCGCCAGCACCTCTCCGGGACAGGGAAATGAGCAGTTCTTC. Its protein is CASTSPGQGNEQFF.

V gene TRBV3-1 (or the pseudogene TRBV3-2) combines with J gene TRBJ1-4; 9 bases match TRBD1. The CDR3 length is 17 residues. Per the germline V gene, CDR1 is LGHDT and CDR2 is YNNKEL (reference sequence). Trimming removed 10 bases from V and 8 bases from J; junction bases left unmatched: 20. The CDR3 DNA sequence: TGTGCCAACCCAGGGACAGGGTTGAGTTGGGGAAGGGAAAAACTGTTTTTT. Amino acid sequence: CANPGTGLSWGREKLFF.

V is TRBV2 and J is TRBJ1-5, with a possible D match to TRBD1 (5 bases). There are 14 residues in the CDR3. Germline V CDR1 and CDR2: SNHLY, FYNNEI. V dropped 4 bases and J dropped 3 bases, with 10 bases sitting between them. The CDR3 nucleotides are TGTGCCAGCAGTGGGGGCCAATACAATCAGCCCCAGCATTTT. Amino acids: CASSGGQYNQPQHF.

CDR3 residues: CATHGRNADYGYTF. CDR3 nucleotides: TGTGCCACGCATGGCAGAAACGCCGACTATGGCTACACCTTC. The rearrangement uses TRBV10-3 and TRBJ1-2; D not resolved. CDR1 ENHRY and CDR2 SYGVKD come from the germline V gene. V was trimmed by 10 bases and J by 3 bases, leaving 18 bases between them. This CDR3 contains 14 residues.

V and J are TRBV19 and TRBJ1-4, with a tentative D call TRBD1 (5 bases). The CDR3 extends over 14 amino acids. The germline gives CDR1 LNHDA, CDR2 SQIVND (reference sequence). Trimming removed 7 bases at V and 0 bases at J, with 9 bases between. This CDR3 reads CASKMGPTNEKLFF. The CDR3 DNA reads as TGTGCCAGTAAAATGGGGCCAACTAATGAAAAACTGTTTTTT.

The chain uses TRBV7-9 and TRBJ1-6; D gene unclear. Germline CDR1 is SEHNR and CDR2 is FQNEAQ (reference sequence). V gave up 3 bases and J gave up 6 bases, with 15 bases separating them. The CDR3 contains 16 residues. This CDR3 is CASSFKRDLSNSPLHF. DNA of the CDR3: TGTGCCAGCAGCTTTAAGAGGGATTTAAGTAATTCACCCCTCCACTTT.

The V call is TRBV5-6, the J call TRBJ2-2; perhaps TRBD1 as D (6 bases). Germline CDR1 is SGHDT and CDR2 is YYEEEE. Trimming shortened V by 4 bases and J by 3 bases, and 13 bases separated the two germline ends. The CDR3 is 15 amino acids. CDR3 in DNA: TGTGCCAGCAGCACCCGGGACATCTACACCGGGGAGCTGTTTTTT. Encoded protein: CASSTRDIYTGELFF.

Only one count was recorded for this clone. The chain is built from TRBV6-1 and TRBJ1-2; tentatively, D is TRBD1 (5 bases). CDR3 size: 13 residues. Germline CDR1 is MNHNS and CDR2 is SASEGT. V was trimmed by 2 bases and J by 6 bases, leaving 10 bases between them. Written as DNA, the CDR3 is TGTGCCAGCAGTGAAAGGCCGGGGGATGGCTACACCTTC. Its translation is CASSERPGDGYTF.

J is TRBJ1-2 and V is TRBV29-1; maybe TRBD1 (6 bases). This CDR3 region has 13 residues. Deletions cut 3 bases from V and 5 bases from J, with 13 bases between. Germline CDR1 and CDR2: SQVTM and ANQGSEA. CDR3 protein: CSVDPRGGYGYTF. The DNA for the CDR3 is TGCAGCGTTGACCCCAGGGGTGGATATGGCTACACCTTC.

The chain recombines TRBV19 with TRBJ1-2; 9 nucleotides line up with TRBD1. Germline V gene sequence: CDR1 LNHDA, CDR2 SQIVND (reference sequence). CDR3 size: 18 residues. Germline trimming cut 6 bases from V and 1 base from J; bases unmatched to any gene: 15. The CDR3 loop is CASSFLGQGLTRNYGYTF. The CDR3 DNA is TGTGCCAGTAGCTTCTTAGGACAGGGGCTAACCCGTAACTATGGCTACACCTTC.

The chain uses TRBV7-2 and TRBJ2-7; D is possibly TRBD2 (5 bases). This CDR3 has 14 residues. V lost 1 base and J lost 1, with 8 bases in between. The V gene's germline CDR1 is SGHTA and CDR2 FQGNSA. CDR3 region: CASSLGRQSYEQYF. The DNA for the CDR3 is TGTGCCAGCAGCTTAGGGAGGCAGTCCTACGAGCAGTACTTC.

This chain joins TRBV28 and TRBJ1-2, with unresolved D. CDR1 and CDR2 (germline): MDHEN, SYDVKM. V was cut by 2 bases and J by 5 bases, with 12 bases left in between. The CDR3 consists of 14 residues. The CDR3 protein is CASSLGQLGYGYTF. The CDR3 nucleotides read TGTGCCAGCAGTTTAGGGCAATTGGGTTATGGCTACACCTTC.

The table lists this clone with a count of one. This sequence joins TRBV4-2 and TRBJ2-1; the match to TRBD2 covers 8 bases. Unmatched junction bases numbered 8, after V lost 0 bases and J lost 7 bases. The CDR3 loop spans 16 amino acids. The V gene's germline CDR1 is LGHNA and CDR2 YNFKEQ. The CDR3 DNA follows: TGTGCCAGCAGCCAAGATCGGACGGGGGGGGTTAATGAGCAGTTCTTC. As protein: CASSQDRTGGVNEQFF.

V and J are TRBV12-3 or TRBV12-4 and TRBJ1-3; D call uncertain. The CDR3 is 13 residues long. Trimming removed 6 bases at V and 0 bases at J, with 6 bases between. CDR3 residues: CASSPYSGNTIYF. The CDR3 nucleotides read TGTGCCAGCAGCCCGTACTCTGGAAACACCATATATTTT.

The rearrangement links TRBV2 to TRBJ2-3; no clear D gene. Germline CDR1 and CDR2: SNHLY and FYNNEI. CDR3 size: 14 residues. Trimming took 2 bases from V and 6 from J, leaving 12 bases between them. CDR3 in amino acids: CASSELRFGDTQYF. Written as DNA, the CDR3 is TGTGCCAGCAGTGAATTGAGGTTTGGGGATACGCAGTATTTT. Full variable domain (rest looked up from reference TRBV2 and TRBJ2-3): EPEVTQTPSHQVTQMGQEVILRCVPISNHLYFYWYRQILGQKVEFLVSFYNNEISEKSEIFDDQFSVERPDGSNFTLKIRSTKLEDSAMYFCASSELRFGDTQYFGPGTRLTVL.

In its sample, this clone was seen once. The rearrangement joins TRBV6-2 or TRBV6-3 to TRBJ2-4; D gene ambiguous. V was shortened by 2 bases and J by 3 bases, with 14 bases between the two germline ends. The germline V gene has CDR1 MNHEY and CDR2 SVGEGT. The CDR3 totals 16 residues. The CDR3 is CASSYPPQAGKNIQYF. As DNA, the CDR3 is TGTGCCAGCAGTTACCCCCCCCAGGCTGGCAAAAACATTCAGTACTTC.

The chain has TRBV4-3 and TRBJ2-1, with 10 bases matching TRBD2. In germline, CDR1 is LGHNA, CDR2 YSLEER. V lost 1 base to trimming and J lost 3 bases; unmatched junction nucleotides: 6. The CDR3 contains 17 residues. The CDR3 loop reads CASSQGTSGDGYNEQFF. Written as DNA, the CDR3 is TGCGCCAGCAGCCAAGGGACTAGCGGAGATGGCTACAATGAGCAGTTCTTC.

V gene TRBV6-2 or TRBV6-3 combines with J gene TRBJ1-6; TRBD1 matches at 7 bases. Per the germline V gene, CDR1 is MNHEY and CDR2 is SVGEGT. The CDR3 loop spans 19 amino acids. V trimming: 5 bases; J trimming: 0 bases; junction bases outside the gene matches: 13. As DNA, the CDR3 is TGTGCCAGCAGTACGGGACAGCTAGCCCATGGCTCCTATAATTCACCCCTCCACTTT. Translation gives CASSTGQLAHGSYNSPLHF.

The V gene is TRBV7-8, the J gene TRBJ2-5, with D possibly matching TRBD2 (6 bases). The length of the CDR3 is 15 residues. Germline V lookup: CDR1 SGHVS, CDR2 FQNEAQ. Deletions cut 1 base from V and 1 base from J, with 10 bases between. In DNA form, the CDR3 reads TGTGCCAGCAGCTTAGACCAGCGGGCCCAAGAGACCCAGTACTTC. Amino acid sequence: CASSLDQRAQETQYF.

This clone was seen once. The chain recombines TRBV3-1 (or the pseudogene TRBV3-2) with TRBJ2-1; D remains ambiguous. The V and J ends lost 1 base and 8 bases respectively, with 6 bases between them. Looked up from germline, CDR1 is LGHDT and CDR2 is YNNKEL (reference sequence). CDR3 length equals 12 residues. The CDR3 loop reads CASSQVGDEQFF. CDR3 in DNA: TGTGCCAGCAGCCAAGTCGGTGATGAGCAGTTCTTC.

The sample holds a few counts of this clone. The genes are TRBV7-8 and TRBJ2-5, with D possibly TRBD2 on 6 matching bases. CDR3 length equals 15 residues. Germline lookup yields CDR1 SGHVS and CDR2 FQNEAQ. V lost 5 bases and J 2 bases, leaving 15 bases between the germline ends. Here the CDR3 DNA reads TGTGCCAGCAGCACGATTCGGGGGTTTCAAGAGACCCAGTACTTC. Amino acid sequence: CASSTIRGFQETQYF.

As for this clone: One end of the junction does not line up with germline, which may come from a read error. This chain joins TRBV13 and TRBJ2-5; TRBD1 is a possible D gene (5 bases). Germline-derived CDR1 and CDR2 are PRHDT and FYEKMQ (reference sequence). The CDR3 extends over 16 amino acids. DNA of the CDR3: TGTGCCAGCAGCGGAAGGACAAAGGACGTCCCACGAGTAAGGGACTTC. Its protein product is CASSGRTKDVPRVRDF. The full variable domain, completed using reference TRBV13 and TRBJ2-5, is AAGVIQSPRHLIKEKRETATLKCYPIPRHDTVYWYQQGPGQDPQFLISFYEKMQSDKGSIPDRFSAQQFSDYHSELNMSSLELGDSALYFCASSGRTKDVPRVRDFGPGTRLLVL.